A selection of T cell receptor beta chains follows, all from one sample in a study of metastatic and nonmetastatic thyroid tumors. MiXCR re-clonotyped the PCR reads for TCRdb. The table records more than 12,000 clones, less than 30% of them present only once. The specimen sequenced was tumor tissue. The receptors originated from a male donor with papillary thyroid cancer or a benign thyroid nodule (not recorded which). Some clones in this sample may be carry-over from other donors' samples. The CDR3 runs from the conserved cysteine through the conserved F or W. The order of the fields is clone size, CDR3 length, D gene, V gene, J gene, CDR3 protein, CDR3 DNA. D genes are given only for firm matches. Rows give clone size only sometimes, using once, few, many, or a class for an expanded clone.

>medium-sized|15|-|TRBV6-2/TRBV6-3|TRBJ2-3
CASSYTGASTDTQYF
TGTGCCAGCAGTTATACAGGAGCTAGCACAGATACGCAGTATTTT
>-|13|-|TRBV15|TRBJ1-1
CATSRPGNTEALF
TGTGCCACCAGCAGACCAGGGAACACTGAAGCTTTATTT
>-|15|-|TRBV28|TRBJ1-5
CASSLAGGGNQPQHF
TGTGCCAGCAGTTTAGCGGGGGGAGGCAATCAGCCCCAGCATTTT
>many|12|-|TRBV6-1|TRBJ2-5
CASSQERETQYF
TGTGCCAGCAGTCAGGAACGGGAGACCCAGTACTTC
>few|13|-|TRBV19|TRBJ1-2
CASAQRANYGYTF
TGTGCCAGCGCCCAGAGAGCTAACTATGGCTACACCTTC
>-|14|-|TRBV11-2|TRBJ1-1
CASSLIGPFSEAFF
TGTGCCAGCAGCTTAATAGGACCATTTTCGGAAGCTTTCTTT
>-|15|TRBD1|TRBV11-2|TRBJ1-1
CASSLDGTGVTEAFF
TGTGCCAGCAGCTTAGATGGGACAGGGGTTACTGAAGCTTTCTTT
>-|18|-|TRBV5-1|TRBJ2-3
CASSLGGGSAISTDTQYF
TGCGCCAGCAGCCTGGGGGGCGGGAGCGCTATTAGCACAGATACGCAGTATTTT
>many|17|-|TRBV9|TRBJ2-7
CASSPHGGAGNSYEQYF
TGTGCCAGCAGCCCCCACGGTGGAGCCGGTAACTCCTACGAGCAGTACTTC
>few|12|TRBD1|TRBV14|TRBJ1-2
CASSQDRVGYTF
TGTGCCAGCAGCCAGGACAGGGTTGGCTACACCTTC
>many|13|TRBD1|TRBV2|TRBJ1-1
CASGGQGNTEAFF
TGTGCCAGCGGTGGACAGGGGAACACTGAAGCTTTCTTT
>-|14|-|TRBV12-3/TRBV12-4|TRBJ2-7
CASSTGSGAHEQYF
TGTGCCAGCAGCACCGGGTCTGGGGCCCACGAGCAGTACTTC